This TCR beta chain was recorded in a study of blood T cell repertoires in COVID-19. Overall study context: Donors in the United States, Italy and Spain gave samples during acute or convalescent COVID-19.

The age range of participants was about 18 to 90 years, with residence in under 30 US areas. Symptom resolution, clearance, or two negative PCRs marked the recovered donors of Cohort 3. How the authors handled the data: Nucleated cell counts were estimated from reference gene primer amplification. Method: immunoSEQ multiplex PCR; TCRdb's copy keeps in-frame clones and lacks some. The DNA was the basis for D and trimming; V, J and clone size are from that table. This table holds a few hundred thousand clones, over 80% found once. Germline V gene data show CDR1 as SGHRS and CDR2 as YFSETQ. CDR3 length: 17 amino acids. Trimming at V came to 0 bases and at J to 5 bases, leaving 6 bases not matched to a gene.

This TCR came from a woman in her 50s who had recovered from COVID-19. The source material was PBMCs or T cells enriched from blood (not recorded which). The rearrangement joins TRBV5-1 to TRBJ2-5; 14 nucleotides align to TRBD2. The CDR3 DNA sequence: TGCGCCAGCAGCTTGGTTGGGACTAGCGGGAGCGGGGAGACCCAGTACTTC. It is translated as CASSLVGTSGSGETQYF.